The 10 T cell receptor beta chains below come from one sample, sequenced in a study of T cells in women clearing cervical HPV infection. Using immunoSEQ multiplex PCR, the repertoire was profiled, and TCRdb retains in-frame clones only, with some absent. The table for this sample gives roughly 30,000 clones. The material sequenced was blood buffy coat. The receptors come from a woman aged 18 to 75 with a cervical HPV16 infection that either progressed to CIN3+ or cleared (not recorded which).

For this clone: Germline is not matched at one junction end, which may reflect a read error. The DNA ends 3 residues before the CDR3 does, and the rest of the CDR3 is filled in from the germline J gene. J is TRBJ2-4 and V is TRBV2; D is unresolved. The germline gives CDR1 SNHLY, CDR2 FYNNEI. This CDR3 spans 13 amino acids. This CDR3 reads CASTELVNYGQYF. The sequenced part of the CDR3 DNA is TGTGCCAGCACTGAACTTGTAAACTATGGT.

A remark on this clone: The missing CDR3 end, 3 residues past where the read stops, is filled in from the germline J gene. This sequence joins TRBV5-1 and TRBJ2-5; 14 bases agree with TRBD2. The trim removed 4 bases at V and 4 bases at J, leaving 3 bases unmatched. Per the germline V gene, CDR1 is SGHRS and CDR2 is YFSETQ. The length of the CDR3 is 15 residues. The CDR3 sequence is CASSTGTSGGETQYF. Incomplete CDR3 DNA: TGCGCCAGCAGCACCGGGACTAGCGGGGGAGAGACC.

Concerning this clone: The read halts 3 residues ahead of the CDR3 end, with the missing end drawn from the germline J gene. J is TRBJ2-1 and V is TRBV18; 7 nucleotides line up with TRBD1. From germline, CDR1 is KGHSH and CDR2 LQKENI. Trimming took 6 bases from V and 5 from J; bases not matched to a gene: 13. This CDR3 comprises 16 residues. The CDR3 bases that were read are TGTGCCAGCTCTAGGCCGGCCAGGGGGTCTCACAATGAG. The encoded protein is CASSRPARGSHNE. The complete CDR3 protein is CASSRPARGSHNEQFF.

In regard to this clone: The DNA ends 3 residues before the CDR3 does, and the rest of the CDR3 is filled in from the germline J gene. V usage is TRBV5-1 and J usage is TRBJ1-2; 8 nucleotides agree with TRBD1. Looked up from germline, CDR1 is SGHRS and CDR2 is YFSETQ. This CDR3 comprises 15 residues. The chain's CDR3 is CASKLRGQGKDGYTF. CDR3 DNA, as far as it was read: TGCGCCAGCAAATTGAGAGGACAGGGTAAAGACGGC.

Of note for this clone: The read is 3 residues too short to cover the CDR3 end, so that end is filled in from the germline J gene. V usage is TRBV10-3 and J usage is TRBJ2-7; no reliable D call. The CDR3 totals 13 residues. CDR1 ENHRY and CDR2 SYGVKD come from the germline V gene. With 4 bases removed from V and 3 bases from J, the gap between germline ends came to 10 bases. CDR3 protein: CAISGAVGYEQYF. The part of the CDR3 DNA that was read is TGTGCCATCAGTGGGGCAGTCGGCTACGAG.

As concerns this clone: Read coverage stops 3 residues before the CDR3 terminus; the germline J gene supplies the remainder. This chain uses TRBV29-1 with TRBJ2-3; D is possibly TRBD2 (6 bases). Germline CDR1 reads SQVTM; CDR2 reads ANQGSEA. CDR3 length equals 15 residues. V lost 4 bases and J lost 0, with 14 bases in between. The CDR3 bases that were read are TGCAGCGTTGTCGGAGGGCACTCTAGCACAGATACG. Its protein is CSVVGGHSSTDT. The whole CDR3 protein is CSVVGGHSSTDTQYF.

This chain's CDR3 is CASSARYRDYGYTF. The sequenced part of the CDR3 DNA is TGTGCCAGCAGTGCACGCTACAGGGACTATGGC. The genes are TRBV6-2 or TRBV6-3 and TRBJ1-2, with D possibly matching TRBD1 (6 bases). The DNA ends 3 residues before the CDR3 does, and the rest of the CDR3 is filled in from the germline J gene. The germline V gene encodes CDR1 MNHEY and CDR2 SVGEGT. CDR3 length: 14 amino acids. Trimming took off 5 bases at V and 3 bases at J, with 13 bases between the two ends.

As regards this clone: The DNA ends 3 residues before the CDR3 does, and the rest of the CDR3 is filled in from the germline J gene. The J gene is TRBJ1-1, the V gene TRBV7-3; D not resolved. The CDR3 is 13 amino acids. Trimming pared 3 bases from V and 0 bases from J, leaving 5 bases between. CDR1 and CDR2 (germline): SGHTA, FQGTGA. CDR3 in amino acids: CASSLTLNTEAFF. Partial CDR3 DNA: TGTGCCAGCAGCTTGACACTGAACACTGAA. Combining the CDR3 with reference TRBV7-3 and TRBJ1-1 gives the whole variable domain GAGVSQTPSNKVTEKGKYVELRCDPISGHTALYWYRQSLGQGPEFLIYFQGTGAADDSGLPNDRFFAVRPEGSVSTLKIQRTERGDSAVYLCASSLTLNTEAFFGQGTRLTVV.

In terms of frequency, this clone is medium-sized. The CDR3 loop is CASSLRGRGEAFF. CDR3 bases read: TGTGCCAGCAGCTTACGAGGCCGAGGTGAA. The chain combines TRBV7-3 with TRBJ1-1; no firm D call. The sequence runs out 3 residues before the end of the CDR3; the remainder is reconstructed from the germline J gene. The CDR3 has 13 residues. Trimming removed 2 bases from V and 7 bases from J, with 11 bases in between. Germline values: CDR1 SGHTA, CDR2 FQGTGA.

Comment on this clone: The read falls 3 residues short of the CDR3 end, and the missing part is taken from the germline J gene. The chain joins TRBV20-1 to TRBJ2-5; D perhaps matches TRBD2 (5 bases). CDR1 DFQATT and CDR2 SNEGSKA come from the germline V gene (reference sequence). V lost 3 bases and J 5 bases, leaving 16 bases between the germline ends. The CDR3 is made up of 14 amino acids. CDR3 loop: CSARDGVTRETQYF. The DNA read from the CDR3 is TGCAGTGCTAGGGACGGGGTGACGCGGGAGACC.